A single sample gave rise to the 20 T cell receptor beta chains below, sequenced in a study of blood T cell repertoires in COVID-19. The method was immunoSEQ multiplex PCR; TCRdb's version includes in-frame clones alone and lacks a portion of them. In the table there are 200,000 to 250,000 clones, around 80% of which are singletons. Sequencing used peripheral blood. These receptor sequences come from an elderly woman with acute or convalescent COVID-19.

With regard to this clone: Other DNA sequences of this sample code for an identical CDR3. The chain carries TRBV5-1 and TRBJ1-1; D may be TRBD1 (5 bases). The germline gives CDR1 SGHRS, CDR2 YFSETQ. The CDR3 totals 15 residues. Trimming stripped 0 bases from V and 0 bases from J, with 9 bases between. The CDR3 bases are TGCGCCAGCAGCTTGGATCGGGGGATGAACACTGAAGCTTTCTTT. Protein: CASSLDRGMNTEAFF.

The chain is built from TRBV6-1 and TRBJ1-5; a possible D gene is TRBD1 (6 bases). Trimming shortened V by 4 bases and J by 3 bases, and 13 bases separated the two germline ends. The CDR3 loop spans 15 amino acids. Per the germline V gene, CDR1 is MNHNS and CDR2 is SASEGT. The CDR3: CASSVAGASNQPQHF. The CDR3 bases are TGTGCCAGCAGTGTAGCAGGGGCCTCCAATCAGCCCCAGCATTTT.

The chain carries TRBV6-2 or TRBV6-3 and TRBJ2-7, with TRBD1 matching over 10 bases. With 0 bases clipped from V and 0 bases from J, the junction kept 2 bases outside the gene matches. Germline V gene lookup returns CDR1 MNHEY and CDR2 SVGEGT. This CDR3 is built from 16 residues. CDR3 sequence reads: CASSYSRDRGSYEQYF. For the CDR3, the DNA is TGTGCCAGCAGTTACTCAAGGGACAGGGGCTCCTACGAGCAGTACTTC.

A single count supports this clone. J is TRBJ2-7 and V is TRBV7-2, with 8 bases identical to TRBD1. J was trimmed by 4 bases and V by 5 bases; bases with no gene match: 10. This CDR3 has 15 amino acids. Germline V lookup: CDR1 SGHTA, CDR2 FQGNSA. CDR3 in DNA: TGTGCCAGCAGCAAGGGGACAGGCCTCCTTTACGAGCAGTACTTC. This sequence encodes CASSKGTGLLYEQYF.

CDR3 sequence reads: CAAVAGVGETQYF. DNA of the CDR3: TGTGCCGCCGTAGCGGGAGTAGGAGAGACCCAGTACTTC. V and J are TRBV10-3 and TRBJ2-5; 9 positions match TRBD2. The germline gives CDR1 ENHRY, CDR2 SYGVKD. The CDR3 contains 13 residues. The trim removed 11 bases at V and 4 bases at J, leaving 8 bases unmatched.

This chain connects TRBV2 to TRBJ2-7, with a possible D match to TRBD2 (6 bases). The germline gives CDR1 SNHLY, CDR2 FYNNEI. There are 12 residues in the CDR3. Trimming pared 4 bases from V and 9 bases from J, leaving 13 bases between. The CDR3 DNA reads TGTGCCAGCAGTGTGCAGGGAGGTGGGCAGTACTTC. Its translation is CASSVQGGGQYF.

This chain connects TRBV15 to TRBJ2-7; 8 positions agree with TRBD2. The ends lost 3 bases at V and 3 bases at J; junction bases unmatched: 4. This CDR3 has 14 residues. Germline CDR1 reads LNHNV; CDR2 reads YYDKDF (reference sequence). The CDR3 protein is CATSRSGGLYEQYF. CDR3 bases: TGTGCCACCAGCAGGAGCGGGGGCCTCTACGAGCAGTACTTC.

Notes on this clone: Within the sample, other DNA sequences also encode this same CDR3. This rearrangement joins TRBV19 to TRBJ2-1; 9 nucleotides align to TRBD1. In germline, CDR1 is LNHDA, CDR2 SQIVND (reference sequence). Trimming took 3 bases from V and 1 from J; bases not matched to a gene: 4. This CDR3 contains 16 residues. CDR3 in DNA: TGTGCCAGTAGTATCGGACAGGGGCGATCCTACAATGAGCAGTTCTTC. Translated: CASSIGQGRSYNEQFF. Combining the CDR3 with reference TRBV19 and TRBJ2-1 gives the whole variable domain DGGITQSPKYLFRKEGQNVTLSCEQNLNHDAMYWYRQDPGQGLRLIYYSQIVNDFQKGDIAEGYSVSREKKESFPLTVTSAQKNPTAFYLCASSIGQGRSYNEQFFGPGTRLTVL.

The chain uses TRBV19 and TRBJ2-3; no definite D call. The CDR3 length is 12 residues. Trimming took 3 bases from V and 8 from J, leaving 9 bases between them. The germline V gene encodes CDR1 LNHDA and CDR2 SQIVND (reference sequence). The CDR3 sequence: CASSMAGVTQYF. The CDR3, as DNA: TGTGCCAGTAGTATGGCCGGAGTTACGCAGTATTTT.

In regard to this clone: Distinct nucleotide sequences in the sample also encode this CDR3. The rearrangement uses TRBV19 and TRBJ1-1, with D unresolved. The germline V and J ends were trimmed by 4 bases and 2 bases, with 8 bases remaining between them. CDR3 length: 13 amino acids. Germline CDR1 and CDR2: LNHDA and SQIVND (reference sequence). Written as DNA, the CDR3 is TGTGCCAGTAGTACTACAGCTAACACTGAAGCTTTCTTT. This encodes CASSTTANTEAFF.

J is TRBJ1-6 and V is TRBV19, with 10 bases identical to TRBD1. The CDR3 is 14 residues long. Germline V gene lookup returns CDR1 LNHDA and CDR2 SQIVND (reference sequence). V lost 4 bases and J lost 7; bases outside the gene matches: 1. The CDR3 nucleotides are TGTGCCAGTAGTACGGACAGGGGGAATTCACCCCTCCACTTT. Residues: CASSTDRGNSPLHF.

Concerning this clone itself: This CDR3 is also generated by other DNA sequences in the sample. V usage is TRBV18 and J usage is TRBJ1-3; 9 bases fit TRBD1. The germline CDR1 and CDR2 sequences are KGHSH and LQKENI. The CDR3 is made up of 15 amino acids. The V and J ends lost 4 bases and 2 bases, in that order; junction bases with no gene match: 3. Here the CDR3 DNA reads TGTGCCAGCTCACTGGGACAGGGTCCTGGAAACACCATATATTTT. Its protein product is CASSLGQGPGNTIYF. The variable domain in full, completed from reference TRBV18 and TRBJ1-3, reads NAGVMQNPRHLVRRRGQEARLRCSPMKGHSHVYWYRQLPEEGLKFMVYLQKENIIDESGMPKERFSAEFPKEGPSILRIQQVVRGDSAAYFCASSLGQGPGNTIYFGEGSWLTVV.

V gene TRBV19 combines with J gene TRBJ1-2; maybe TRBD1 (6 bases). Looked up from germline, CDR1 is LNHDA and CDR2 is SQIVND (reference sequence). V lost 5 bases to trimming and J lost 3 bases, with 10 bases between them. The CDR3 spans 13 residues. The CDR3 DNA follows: TGTGCCAGTAGTCCGGGACATTACTATGGCTACACCTTC. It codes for CASSPGHYYGYTF.

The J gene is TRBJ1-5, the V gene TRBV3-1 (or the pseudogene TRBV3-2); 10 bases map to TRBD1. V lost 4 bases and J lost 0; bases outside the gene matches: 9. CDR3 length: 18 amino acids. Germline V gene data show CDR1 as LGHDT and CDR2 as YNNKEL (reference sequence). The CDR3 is CASSPGMGQGYSNQPQHF. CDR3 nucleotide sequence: TGTGCCAGCAGCCCAGGGATGGGACAGGGGTATAGCAATCAGCCCCAGCATTTT.

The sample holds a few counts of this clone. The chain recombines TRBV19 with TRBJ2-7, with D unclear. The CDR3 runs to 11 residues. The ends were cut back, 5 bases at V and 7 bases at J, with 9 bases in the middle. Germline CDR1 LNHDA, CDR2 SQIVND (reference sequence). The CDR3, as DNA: TGTGCCAGTAGTTCCCTCGGGGAGCAGTACTTC. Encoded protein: CASSSLGEQYF.

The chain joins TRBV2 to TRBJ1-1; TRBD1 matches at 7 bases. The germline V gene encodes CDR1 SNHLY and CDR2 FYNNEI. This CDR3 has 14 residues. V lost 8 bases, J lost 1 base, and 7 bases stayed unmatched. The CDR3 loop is CASGPRGSNTEAFF. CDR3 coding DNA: TGTGCCAGCGGGCCCAGGGGGTCGAACACTGAAGCTTTCTTT. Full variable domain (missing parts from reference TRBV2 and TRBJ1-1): EPEVTQTPSHQVTQMGQEVILRCVPISNHLYFYWYRQILGQKVEFLVSFYNNEISEKSEIFDDQFSVERPDGSNFTLKIRSTKLEDSAMYFCASGPRGSNTEAFFGQGTRLTVV.

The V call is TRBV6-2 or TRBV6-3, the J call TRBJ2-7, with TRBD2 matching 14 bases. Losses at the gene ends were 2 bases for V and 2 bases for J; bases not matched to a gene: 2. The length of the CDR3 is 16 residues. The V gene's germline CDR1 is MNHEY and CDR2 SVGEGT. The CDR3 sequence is CASSYGTSGSAYEQYF. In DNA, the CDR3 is TGTGCCAGCAGTTACGGGACTAGCGGGAGCGCCTACGAGCAGTACTTC.

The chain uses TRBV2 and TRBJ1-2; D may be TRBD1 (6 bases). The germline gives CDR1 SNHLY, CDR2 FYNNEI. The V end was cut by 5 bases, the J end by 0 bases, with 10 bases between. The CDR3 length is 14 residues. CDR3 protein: CASSSAGANYGYTF. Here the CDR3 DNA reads TGTGCCAGCAGTTCGGCAGGGGCTAACTATGGCTACACCTTC.

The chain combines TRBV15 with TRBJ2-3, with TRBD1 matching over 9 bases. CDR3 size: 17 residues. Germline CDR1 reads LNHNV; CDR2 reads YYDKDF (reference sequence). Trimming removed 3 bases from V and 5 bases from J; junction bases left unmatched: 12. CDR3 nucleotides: TGTGCCACCAGCAGGGATCCCGGAGGACAGGGGCTAGATACGCAGTATTTT. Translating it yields CATSRDPGGQGLDTQYF. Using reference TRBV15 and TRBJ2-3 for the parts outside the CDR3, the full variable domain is DAMVIQNPRYQVTQFGKPVTLSCSQTLNHNVMYWYQQKSSQAPKLLFHYYDKDFNNEADTPDNFQSRRPNTSFCFLDIRSPGLGDTAMYLCATSRDPGGQGLDTQYFGPGTRLTVL.

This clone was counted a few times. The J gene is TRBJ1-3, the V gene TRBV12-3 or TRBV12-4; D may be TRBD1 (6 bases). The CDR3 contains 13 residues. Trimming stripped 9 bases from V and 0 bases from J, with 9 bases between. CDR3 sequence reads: CASDRPSGNTIYF. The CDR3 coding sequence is TGTGCCAGTGACAGGCCCTCTGGAAACACCATATATTTT.